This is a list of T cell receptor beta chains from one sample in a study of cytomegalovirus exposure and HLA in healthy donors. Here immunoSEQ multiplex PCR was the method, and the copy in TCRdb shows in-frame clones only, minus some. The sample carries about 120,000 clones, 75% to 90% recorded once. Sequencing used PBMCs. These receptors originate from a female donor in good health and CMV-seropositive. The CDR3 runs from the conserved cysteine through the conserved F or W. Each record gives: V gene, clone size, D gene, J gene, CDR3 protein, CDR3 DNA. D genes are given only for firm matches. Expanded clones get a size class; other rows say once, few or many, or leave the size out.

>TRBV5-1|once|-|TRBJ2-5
CASSLHQEETQYF
TGCGCCAGCAGCTTGCATCAGGAAGAGACCCAGTACTTC
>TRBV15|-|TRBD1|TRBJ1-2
CATSRGPGGEALGYTF
TGTGCCACCAGCAGGGGTCCAGGGGGCGAGGCGCTCGGCTACACCTTC
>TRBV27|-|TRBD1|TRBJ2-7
CASSKWTGGNEQYF
TGTGCCAGCAGTAAATGGACAGGGGGCAACGAGCAGTACTTC
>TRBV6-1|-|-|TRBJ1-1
CASSTLEAFF
TGTGCCAGCAGCACTTTAGAAGCTTTCTTT
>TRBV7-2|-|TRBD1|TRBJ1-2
CASSIQGVGSYGYTF
TGTGCCAGCAGCATACAGGGGGTGGGGTCCTATGGCTACACCTTC
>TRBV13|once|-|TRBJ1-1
CASSLPGGQEAFF
TGTGCCAGCAGCCTACCGGGGGGGCAAGAAGCTTTCTTT
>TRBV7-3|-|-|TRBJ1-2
CASGSTYGYTF
TGTGCCAGCGGGAGCACGTATGGCTACACCTTC
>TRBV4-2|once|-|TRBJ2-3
CASSQRLSTDTQYF
TGTGCCAGCAGCCAACGACTTAGCACAGATACGCAGTATTTT
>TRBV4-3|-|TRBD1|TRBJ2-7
CASSQMTGGLNEQYF
TGCGCCAGCAGCCAAATGACAGGGGGTCTGAACGAGCAGTACTTC
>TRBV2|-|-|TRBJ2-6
CASTIQGSGANVLTF
TGTGCCAGCACGATACAGGGCTCTGGGGCCAACGTCCTGACTTTC
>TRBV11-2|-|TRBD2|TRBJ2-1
CASSSTSGGARQFF
TGTGCCAGCAGCTCCACTAGCGGGGGGGCCAGGCAGTTCTTC
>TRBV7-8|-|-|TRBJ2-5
CASSLSDQETQYF
TGTGCCAGCAGCTTATCCGACCAAGAGACCCAGTACTTC
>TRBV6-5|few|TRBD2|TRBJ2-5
CASSPAGEQETQYF
TGTGCCAGCAGCCCGGCGGGGGAACAAGAGACCCAGTACTTC
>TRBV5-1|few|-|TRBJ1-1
CASTLQGSDTEAFF
TGCGCCAGCACTCTACAGGGATCGGACACTGAAGCTTTCTTT
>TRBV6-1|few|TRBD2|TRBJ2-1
CASRGLAGDNEQFF
TGTGCCAGCAGGGGACTAGCGGGGGACAATGAGCAGTTCTTC
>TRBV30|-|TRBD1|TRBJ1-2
CAWRAGTGYGYTF
TGTGCCTGGAGGGCCGGGACAGGCTATGGCTACACCTTC
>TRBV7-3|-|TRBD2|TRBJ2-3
CASSRTSGFTDTQYF
TGTGCCAGCAGCAGGACTAGCGGATTCACAGATACGCAGTATTTT
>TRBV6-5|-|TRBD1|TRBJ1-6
CASSYSTTGQGSPLHF
TGTGCCAGCAGTTACTCGACGACAGGGCAGGGATCACCCCTCCACTTT
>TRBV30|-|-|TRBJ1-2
CAWSVRGFSGYTF
TGTGCCTGGAGTGTCCGGGGGTTTAGTGGCTACACCTTC
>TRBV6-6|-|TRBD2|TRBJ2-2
CASRSTGGAGELFF
TGTGCCAGCAGATCTACCGGGGGGGCCGGGGAGCTGTTTTTT
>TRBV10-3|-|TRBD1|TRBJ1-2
CAIRAGAGGGYTF
TGTGCCATCAGGGCTGGGGCAGGGGGTGGCTACACCTTC
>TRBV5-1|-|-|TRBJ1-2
CASSLDSPRVYGYTF
TGCGCCAGCAGCCTAGATTCTCCGCGGGTCTATGGCTACACCTTC
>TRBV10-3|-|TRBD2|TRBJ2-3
CAISESGSGGGISTQYF
TGTGCCATCAGTGAGTCTGGTAGCGGGGGGGGCATTTCTACGCAGTATTTT
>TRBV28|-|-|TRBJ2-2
CASTSGDTGELFF
TGTGCCAGCACCAGCGGAGACACCGGGGAGCTGTTTTTT
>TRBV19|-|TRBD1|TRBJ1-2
CASSQRDREGYTF
TGTGCCAGTAGTCAGCGGGACAGGGAAGGCTACACCTTC
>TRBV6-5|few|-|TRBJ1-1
CASRIQGITEAFF
TGTGCCAGCAGAATACAGGGAATCACTGAAGCTTTCTTT
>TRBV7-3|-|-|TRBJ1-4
CASARAYNEKLFF
TGTGCCAGCGCGCGGGCCTATAATGAAAAACTGTTTTTT
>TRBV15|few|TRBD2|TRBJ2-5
CATSRDGLAETQYF
TGTGCCACCAGCAGAGACGGACTAGCAGAGACCCAGTACTTC
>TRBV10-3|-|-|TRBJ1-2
CAISEGAGSRKGYYGYTF
TGTGCCATCAGTGAGGGGGCTGGCTCCAGAAAGGGGTACTATGGCTACACCTTC
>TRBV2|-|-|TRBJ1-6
CASSNIQGSPLHF
TGTGCCAGCAGTAATATACAGGGTTCACCCCTCCACTTT
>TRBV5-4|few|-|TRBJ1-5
CASRTWGTNQPQHF
TGTGCCAGCAGGACTTGGGGGACAAATCAGCCCCAGCATTTT
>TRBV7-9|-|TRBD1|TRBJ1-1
CASSLGDSPAFF
TGTGCCAGCAGCTTAGGGGACAGCCCCGCTTTCTTT
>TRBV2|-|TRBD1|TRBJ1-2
CARARQGARGYTF
TGTGCCAGGGCGCGACAGGGGGCGCGTGGCTACACCTTC
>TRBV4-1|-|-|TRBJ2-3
CASSSRTGTSTDTQYF
TGCGCCAGCAGCTCCCGTACGGGAACTAGCACAGATACGCAGTATTTT